The sequence of this T cell receptor beta chain was determined in a study of cytomegalovirus exposure and HLA in healthy donors. General study findings and limits: About 150 TCR beta chains were listed as cytomegalovirus-associated. Most of the CMV-associated TCR beta chains (in a later analysis) appeared to be HLA-restricted.

Germline CDR1 is SQVTM and CDR2 is ANQGSEA. This CDR3 has 13 residues. Trimming cost V 6 bases and J 3 bases, with 14 bases left between them. On this clone itself: Its antigen is unidentified.

The PCR ran on 60 Vbeta and 13 Jbeta primers. The repertoire was sequenced with immunoSEQ multiplex PCR; TCRdb's copy has only in-frame clones and lacks some. This sample has 100,000 to 150,000 clones, with around three quarters found just once. This TCR was sampled from a man between 25 and 39 years old in good health and CMV-seropositive. The genes are TRBV29-1 and TRBJ1-1, with TRBD1 as a possible D gene (6 bases). Sequenced sample: PBMCs. The CDR3 sequence: CSVANRVDTEAFF. The CDR3 DNA follows: TGCAGCGTCGCCAACAGGGTTGACACTGAAGCTTTCTTT.